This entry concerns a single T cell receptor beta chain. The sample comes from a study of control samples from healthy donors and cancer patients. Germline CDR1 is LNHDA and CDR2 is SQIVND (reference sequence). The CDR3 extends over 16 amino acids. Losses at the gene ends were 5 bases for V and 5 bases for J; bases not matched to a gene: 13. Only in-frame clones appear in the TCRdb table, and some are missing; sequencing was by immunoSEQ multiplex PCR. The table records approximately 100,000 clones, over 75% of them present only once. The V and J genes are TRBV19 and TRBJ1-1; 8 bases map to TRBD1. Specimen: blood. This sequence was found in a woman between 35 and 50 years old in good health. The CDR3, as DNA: TGTGCCAGTAGTCACCTCCGGGACAGGAGAGGGACTGAAGCTTTCTTT. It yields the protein CASSHLRDRRGTEAFF.